Included here is one T cell receptor beta chain sequence, with context. Blood was sampled at baseline, cycle 4 day 1, and cycle 7 day 1. This specimen comes from a study of OX40 agonist ivuxolimab in advanced cancers. Trimming removed 2 bases from V and 4 bases from J, with 10 bases in between. Germline CDR1 is MRHNA and CDR2 is SNTAGT. This CDR3 spans 14 amino acids. Generated by immunoSEQ multiplex PCR, the TCRdb table keeps only in-frame clones and is missing some. The sample includes some 72,000 clones, around 92% of them seen just once. The sample was CD4+ or CD8+ T cells sorted from blood, taken in a trial of the OX40 agonist ivuxolimab. This chain joins TRBV6-4 and TRBJ2-3; TRBD2 might be the D (6 bases). The TCR sequence derives from an adult with an advanced solid tumor such as melanoma, head and neck, liver or kidney cancer. In DNA, the CDR3 is TGTGCCAGCAGTGACAGGGGAGGTTCAGATACGCAGTATTTT. Its translation: CASSDRGGSDTQYF.